A single sample is the source of the 26 T cell receptor beta chains below, sequenced in a study of post-analysis software for immune sequencing data (dated by TCRdb to about 2015). The paper as a whole reports these results and caveats: Patients showed significantly higher frequencies than controls for a few TRBV segments, among them TRBV5-6, TRBV5-1 and TRBV20-1.

Their antigens are not known. The protocol used for the library was PCR. Sequencing was performed on an Illumina HiSeq 2500. Unique molecular identifiers were incorporated into TCR beta cDNA libraries to reduce PCR and sequencing biases. Using fastp trimming at Q25 and MiXCR clonotype assembly, TCRdb reanalyzed the public sequencing data and kept in-frame beta chains. Rows are combined by CDR3 protein, so each entry shows the most common genes and DNA. The sample includes 600,000 to 750,000 distinct CDR3 sequences, with approximately 60% observed a single time. The top ten clones comprise around 11% of the sample. Sequencing input: blood. These TCRs come from a girl aged 2-9 years with multiple sclerosis.

CDR3 bases: TGCAGCGTCCCTTCCACCGGAGGCTACACCTTC. Translating it yields CSVPSTGGYTF. This rearrangement joins TRBV29-1 to TRBJ1-2, with D unclear. Between the trimmed V and J ends, which lost 6 bases and 8 bases, there was a span of 13 bases. Germline V gene data show CDR1 as SQVTM and CDR2 as ANQGSEA. The CDR3 sequence is 11 residues long. Combining the CDR3 with reference TRBV29-1 and TRBJ1-2 gives the whole variable domain SAVISQKPSRDICQRGTSLTIQCQVDSQVTMMFWYRQQPGQSLTLIATANQGSEATYESGFVIDKFPISRPNLTFSTLTVSNMSPEDSSIYLCSVPSTGGYTFGSGTRLTVV.

V is TRBV6-2 or TRBV6-3 and J is TRBJ2-3, with 8 bases fitting TRBD2. With 6 bases clipped from V and 3 bases from J, the junction kept 11 bases outside the gene matches. The CDR3 extends over 16 amino acids. Germline CDR1 is MNHEY and CDR2 is SVGEGT. The CDR3 here is CASSRITGTRTDTQYF. The DNA for the CDR3 is TGTGCCAGCAGCCGTATTACCGGGACTAGGACAGATACGCAGTATTTT.

This rearrangement joins TRBV5-1 to TRBJ2-3; D not certain. The germline CDR1 and CDR2 sequences are SGHRS and YFSETQ. The CDR3 contains 12 residues. V lost 6 bases and J 6 bases, leaving 11 bases between the germline ends. The DNA of the CDR3 is TGCGCCAGCAAGATCACCGGGGATACGCAGTATTTT. Its protein product is CASKITGDTQYF.

This chain joins TRBV28 and TRBJ2-7, with a tentative D call TRBD2 (5 bases). With 2 bases removed from V and 4 bases from J, the gap between germline ends came to 18 bases. The CDR3 totals 16 residues. Germline CDR1 MDHEN, CDR2 SYDVKM. CDR3 bases: TGTGCCAGCAGTTTAGGTCCAGGACTGGGAATATACGAGCAGTACTTC. Protein sequence: CASSLGPGLGIYEQYF.

The chain couples TRBV6-6 to TRBJ1-4; D unclear. V lost 7 bases, J lost 1 base, and 1 base lay in between. The CDR3 is 11 amino acids. Germline values: CDR1 MNHNY, CDR2 SVGAGI (reference sequence). CDR3 nucleotides: TGTGCCAGCAAAACTAATGAAAAACTGTTTTTT. Translation gives CASKTNEKLFF.

This chain connects TRBV5-1 to TRBJ2-1; TRBD2 matches 13 bases. Germline V gene sequence: CDR1 SGHRS, CDR2 YFSETQ. CDR3 length: 18 residues. V gave up 2 bases and J gave up 6 bases; unmatched junction bases: 11. CDR3 residues: CASSFNRLAGGASNEQFF. In nucleotides, the CDR3 is TGCGCCAGCAGCTTCAATCGACTAGCGGGGGGAGCTTCCAATGAGCAGTTCTTC.

The rearrangement uses TRBV25-1 and TRBJ2-7; a weak D match, TRBD1 (5 bases). This CDR3 comprises 12 residues. With 7 bases removed from V and 5 bases from J, the gap between germline ends came to 12 bases. Per the germline V gene, CDR1 is MGHDK and CDR2 is SYGVNS. The CDR3 protein is CASNQGRNEQYF. CDR3 DNA sequence: TGTGCCAGCAATCAGGGAAGGAACGAGCAGTACTTC.

The gene calls are TRBV5-1 and TRBJ2-1; D perhaps matches TRBD1 (5 bases). The length of the CDR3 is 13 residues. Germline loops: CDR1 SGHRS, CDR2 YFSETQ. V was cut by 6 bases and J by 4 bases, with 11 bases left in between. CDR3 region: CASKRQNYNEQFF. CDR3 nucleotide sequence: TGCGCCAGCAAGAGACAGAATTACAATGAGCAGTTCTTC.

V gene TRBV3-1 combines with J gene TRBJ2-7, with unresolved D. The CDR3 covers 15 residues. Between the trimmed V and J ends, which lost 0 bases and 4 bases, there was a span of 13 bases. In germline, CDR1 is LGHDT, CDR2 YNNKEL (reference sequence). The CDR3 loop is CASSQEGKAVYEQYF. The CDR3 region has the DNA TGTGCCAGCAGCCAAGAAGGAAAGGCGGTGTACGAGCAGTACTTC.

The rearrangement uses TRBV5-1 and TRBJ1-1; no reliable D call. Germline loops: CDR1 SGHRS, CDR2 YFSETQ. V lost 0 bases to trimming and J lost 3 bases, with 12 bases between them. There are 15 residues in the CDR3. The CDR3 sequence is CASSLGGVMDTEAFF. The DNA of the CDR3 is TGCGCCAGCAGCTTGGGTGGAGTGATGGACACTGAAGCTTTCTTT.

The sample holds a few counts of this clonotype. The chain carries TRBV7-9 and TRBJ2-7; D might be TRBD1 (6 bases). This CDR3 comprises 14 residues. Per germline, CDR1 SEHNR and CDR2 FQNEAQ (reference sequence). Trimming stripped 0 bases from V and 3 bases from J, with 9 bases between. The CDR3, as DNA: TGTGCCAGCAGCTTAGCCCTCAGGGGCTACGAGCAGTACTTC. As protein: CASSLALRGYEQYF. Drawing the rest from reference TRBV7-9 and TRBJ2-7, the complete variable domain is DTGVSQNPRHKITKRGQNVTFRCDPISEHNRLYWYRQTLGQGPEFLTYFQNEAQLEKSRLLSDRFSAERPKGSFSTLEIQRTEQGDSAMYLCASSLALRGYEQYFGPGTRLTVT.

The chain recombines TRBV27 with TRBJ1-2, with 8 bases that match TRBD1. This CDR3 is built from 15 residues. The V segment lost 5 bases and the J segment 5 bases; nucleotides outside the gene matches: 10. Germline CDR1 is MNHEY and CDR2 is SMNVEV (reference sequence). In DNA, the CDR3 is TGTGCCAGCAGTCCAACACAGGGGGTGATTTATGGCTACACCTTC. Protein: CASSPTQGVIYGYTF.

This clonotype was seen a handful of times. The chain combines TRBV12-3 or TRBV12-4 with TRBJ2-5; weak D call: TRBD1 (6 bases). With the DNA end fitting TRBJ2-7 better, the J assignment may be wrong. The CDR3 spans 20 residues. DNA of the CDR3: TGTGCCAGCAGTTTCCCGCGATTCCGAGGCCAGGGACACCTACCTTACGAGCAGTACTTC. Translation: CASSFPRFRGQGHLPYEQYF.

This clonotype was seen a handful of times. The V call is TRBV27, the J call TRBJ2-1; D is possibly TRBD2 (6 bases). CDR1 is MNHEY, CDR2 SMNVEV, per germline (reference sequence). V dropped 4 bases and J dropped 0 bases, with 25 bases sitting between them. The CDR3 contains 20 residues. This chain's CDR3 is CASSSIMAPLSGGSYNEQFF. CDR3 DNA: TGTGCCAGCAGTTCAATTATGGCCCCACTTAGCGGAGGCTCCTACAATGAGCAGTTCTTC.

This clonotype has only a few counts. Mismatch with germline at one junction end may stem from a read error. The rearrangement uses TRBV10-3 and TRBJ2-5; D not certain. The CDR3 sequence is 14 residues long. Germline CDR1 reads ENHRY; CDR2 reads SYGVKD. The DNA of the CDR3 is TGTGCCATCAGTGATAGACCCAACCAGGAGACCCAGTACTTC. Its translation: CAISDRPNQETQYF.

The V gene is TRBV7-6, the J gene TRBJ1-5, with D possibly TRBD1 on 6 matching bases. Germline CDR1 is SGHVS and CDR2 is FNYEAQ. The CDR3 is 15 amino acids. Deletions cut 0 bases from V and 6 bases from J, with 12 bases between. CDR3 in amino acids: CASSLAGGQAQPQHF. For the CDR3, the DNA is TGTGCCAGCAGCTTAGCTGGGGGGCAGGCTCAGCCCCAGCATTTT.

This clonotype was counted between two and nine times. The genes are TRBV6-2 or TRBV6-3 and TRBJ1-2; D not certain. Trimming took 5 bases from V and 4 from J, leaving 17 bases between them. The CDR3 runs 15 residues. Germline V gene lookup returns CDR1 MNHEY and CDR2 SVGEGT. The DNA for the CDR3 is TGTGCCAGCAGTGACCCGTTGGGCTCCAGCTATGGCTACACCTTC. It is translated as CASSDPLGSSYGYTF.

The chain recombines TRBV5-1 with TRBJ2-2; either TRBD1 or TRBD2 may supply D (6 bases each). The CDR3 has 15 amino acids. V lost 7 bases to trimming and J lost 2 bases, with 15 bases between them. In germline, CDR1 is SGHRS, CDR2 YFSETQ. The CDR3 coding sequence is TGCGCCAGCGTCCCGGGGGCTCCAAACACCGGGGAGCTGTTTTTT. This translates into CASVPGAPNTGELFF.

The chain links TRBV4-3 to TRBJ2-1; 11 nucleotides agree with TRBD2. CDR1 and CDR2 (germline): LGHNA, YSLEER. This CDR3 comprises 15 residues. The V segment lost 3 bases and the J segment 6 bases; nucleotides outside the gene matches: 4. The CDR3 sequence: CASSQRLAGFNEQFF. In DNA, the CDR3 is TGCGCCAGCAGCCAGCGACTAGCGGGGTTCAATGAGCAGTTCTTC.

The CDR3 protein is CSAQLGISTDTQYF. DNA for the CDR3: TGCAGCGCCCAGCTGGGGATAAGCACAGATACGCAGTATTTT. The V and J genes are TRBV29-1 and TRBJ2-3; D is undetermined. This CDR3 has 14 amino acids. V shed 7 bases and J shed 0 bases, with 14 bases lying between them. Germline lookup yields CDR1 SQVTM and CDR2 ANQGSEA.

This chain joins TRBV6-6 and TRBJ2-7; D may correspond to TRBD1 or TRBD2 (5 bases each). Deletions cut 4 bases from V and 4 bases from J, with 11 bases between. There are 13 residues in the CDR3. Germline CDR1 is MNHNY and CDR2 is SVGAGI (reference sequence). The CDR3 region is CASSFSGRYEQYF. The CDR3 bases are TGTGCCAGCAGTTTCTCGGGACGTTACGAGCAGTACTTC.

This chain links TRBV20-1 with TRBJ2-5; the match to TRBD2 covers 7 bases. CDR1 is DFQATT, CDR2 SNEGSKA, per germline (reference sequence). After removal of 3 bases from V and 6 bases from J, the junction contained 7 bases not matched to a gene. This CDR3 comprises 13 residues. CDR3 protein: CSASFGGKKTQYF. In DNA, the CDR3 is TGCAGTGCTAGTTTCGGGGGGAAAAAGACCCAGTACTTC.

This clonotype has just a few counts. V gene TRBV6-1 combines with J gene TRBJ2-1; the D gene is possibly TRBD1 (6 bases). The CDR3 has 16 residues. Germline V gives CDR1 MNHNS, CDR2 SASEGT. V lost 6 bases and J lost 0, with 15 bases in between. The CDR3 DNA reads TGTGCCAGCAGCGATAACAGGGTAACCTCCTACAATGAGCAGTTCTTC. Amino acid sequence: CASSDNRVTSYNEQFF.

This clonotype was detected a few times. The rearrangement uses TRBV7-2 and TRBJ2-3; no clear D. V was trimmed by 5 bases and J by 6 bases, leaving 9 bases between them. CDR1 SGHTA and CDR2 FQGNSA come from the germline V gene. CDR3 length equals 12 residues. CDR3 protein: CASSPPEDTQYF. Written as DNA, the CDR3 is TGTGCCAGCAGCCCCCCAGAGGATACGCAGTATTTT.

The gene calls are TRBV12-3 or TRBV12-4 and TRBJ1-1, with D unclear. The CDR3 loop spans 13 amino acids. Between the trimmed V and J ends, which lost 7 bases and 5 bases, there was a span of 14 bases. The CDR3 DNA follows: TGTGCCAGCAATAACGGAGAGTGGACTGAAGCTTTCTTT. It specifies CASNNGEWTEAFF.

The rearrangement links TRBV20-1 to TRBJ2-7; D gene ambiguous. Looked up from germline, CDR1 is DFQATT and CDR2 is SNEGSKA (reference sequence). V was cut by 5 bases and J by 5 bases, with 7 bases left in between. CDR3 length equals 10 residues. The CDR3 protein is CSALNHEQYF. The CDR3 DNA reads TGCAGTGCTCTTAACCACGAGCAGTACTTC.